This is a list of T cell receptor beta chains from one sample in a study of STAT5B mutations in CD4+ large granular lymphocyte leukemia. Profiled with immunoSEQ multiplex PCR; TCRdb holds only in-frame clones, not every one. The table shows over 25,000 clones, with 70% to 75% occurring only once. Sequencing input: CD4+ T cells from blood buffy coats. Receptors originate from a human donor in good health. Both conserved end residues are part of each CDR3. D genes are given only for firm matches. Some rows mark clone size as missing; the rest say once, few, many or name a class of expanded clone.

cdr3_aa: CASSIGDRGIETQYF; cdr3_nt: TGTGCCAGTAGTATTGGGGACAGGGGGATCGAGACCCAGTACTTC; d_call: TRBD1; j_call: TRBJ2-5; clone_size: .; cdr3_length: 15; v_call: TRBV19
cdr3_aa: CASIRGQGQAPEQYF; cdr3_nt: TGTGCCAGCATCCGGGGCCAGGGACAGGCCCCCGAGCAGTACTTC; d_call: TRBD1; j_call: TRBJ2-7; clone_size: .; cdr3_length: 15; v_call: TRBV11-2
cdr3_aa: CASSLRGAEIGETQYF; cdr3_nt: TGTGCCAGCAGTTTACGGGGGGCCGAAATCGGGGAGACCCAGTACTTC; d_call: .; j_call: TRBJ2-5; clone_size: once; cdr3_length: 16; v_call: TRBV6-5
cdr3_aa: CASSRPGTSGSYEQYF; cdr3_nt: TGTGCCAGCAGCCGGCCCGGGACTAGCGGGAGTTACGAGCAGTACTTC; d_call: TRBD2; j_call: TRBJ2-7; clone_size: .; cdr3_length: 16; v_call: TRBV6-6
cdr3_aa: CASSRDRANTDTQYF; cdr3_nt: TGTGCCAGCAGCCGCGACAGGGCCAACACAGATACGCAGTATTTT; d_call: TRBD1; j_call: TRBJ2-3; clone_size: .; cdr3_length: 15; v_call: TRBV5-6
cdr3_aa: CASSPGQVDGYTF; cdr3_nt: TGTGCCAGCTCACCGGGACAGGTTGACGGCTACACCTTC; d_call: TRBD1; j_call: TRBJ1-2; clone_size: .; cdr3_length: 13; v_call: TRBV18
cdr3_aa: CAWSALRAYGYTF; cdr3_nt: TGTGCCTGGAGCGCCTTGCGGGCCTATGGCTACACCTTC; d_call: .; j_call: TRBJ1-2; clone_size: .; cdr3_length: 13; v_call: TRBV30
cdr3_aa: CAIERGLTEAFF; cdr3_nt: TGTGCCATAGAAAGGGGGCTCACTGAAGCTTTCTTT; d_call: TRBD1; j_call: TRBJ1-1; clone_size: .; cdr3_length: 12; v_call: TRBV30
cdr3_aa: CASSQDPGGLLSYEQYF; cdr3_nt: TGCGCCAGCAGCCAAGATCCAGGCGGTCTACTCTCCTACGAGCAGTACTTC; d_call: .; j_call: TRBJ2-7; clone_size: .; cdr3_length: 17; v_call: TRBV4-1
cdr3_aa: CASSLTGSGATDTQYF; cdr3_nt: TGTGCCAGCAGCTTAACCGGATCCGGTGCCACAGATACGCAGTATTTT; d_call: .; j_call: TRBJ2-3; clone_size: few; cdr3_length: 16; v_call: TRBV7-9
cdr3_aa: CASSLSGGSQETQYF; cdr3_nt: TGTGCCAGCAGCTTATCGGGAGGGTCCCAAGAGACCCAGTACTTC; d_call: TRBD2; j_call: TRBJ2-5; clone_size: once; cdr3_length: 15; v_call: TRBV7-3
cdr3_aa: CASTPGSELAKNIQYF; cdr3_nt: TGTGCCAGTACCCCCGGATCCGAGTTAGCCAAAAACATTCAGTACTTC; d_call: .; j_call: TRBJ2-4; clone_size: .; cdr3_length: 16; v_call: TRBV19
cdr3_aa: CASSFTATGELFF; cdr3_nt: TGTGCCAGCAGTTTTACGGCGACCGGGGAGCTGTTTTTT; d_call: .; j_call: TRBJ2-2; clone_size: .; cdr3_length: 13; v_call: TRBV28
cdr3_aa: CASSHSRGNQPQHF; cdr3_nt: TGTGCCAGCAGCCACTCGCGGGGAAATCAGCCCCAGCATTTT; d_call: .; j_call: TRBJ1-5; clone_size: .; cdr3_length: 14; v_call: TRBV7-2
cdr3_aa: CSATGGTEAFF; cdr3_nt: TGCAGTGCTACAGGGGGCACTGAAGCTTTCTTT; d_call: TRBD1; j_call: TRBJ1-1; clone_size: .; cdr3_length: 11; v_call: TRBV20-1
cdr3_aa: CASSQEPGIWAFF; cdr3_nt: TGTGCCAGCAGCCAAGAGCCGGGGATTTGGGCTTTCTTT; d_call: .; j_call: TRBJ1-1; clone_size: .; cdr3_length: 13; v_call: TRBV4-2
cdr3_aa: CACDRAFSDTQYF; cdr3_nt: TGTGCCTGTGACAGGGCATTTTCAGATACGCAGTATTTT; d_call: TRBD1; j_call: TRBJ2-3; clone_size: .; cdr3_length: 13; v_call: TRBV30
cdr3_aa: CATSRDGFSDSYEQYF; cdr3_nt: TGTGCCACCAGCAGAGATGGGTTCTCGGACTCCTACGAGCAGTACTTC; d_call: .; j_call: TRBJ2-7; clone_size: .; cdr3_length: 16; v_call: TRBV15
cdr3_aa: CASSLERAGYFTGELFF; cdr3_nt: TGTGCCAGCAGCTTAGAGAGAGCGGGATATTTTACCGGGGAGCTGTTTTTT; d_call: TRBD2; j_call: TRBJ2-2; clone_size: few; cdr3_length: 17; v_call: TRBV7-3
cdr3_aa: CASSLMRGTDTQYF; cdr3_nt: TGTGCCAGCAGCTTGATGAGGGGCACAGATACGCAGTATTTT; d_call: .; j_call: TRBJ2-3; clone_size: .; cdr3_length: 14; v_call: TRBV5-8
cdr3_aa: CASSRATARDSYEQYF; cdr3_nt: TGTGCCAGTAGTAGGGCGACAGCGCGAGATAGCTACGAGCAGTACTTC; d_call: .; j_call: TRBJ2-7; clone_size: .; cdr3_length: 16; v_call: TRBV19
cdr3_aa: CAWSVFTGVPRPLNQPQHF; cdr3_nt: TGTGCCTGGAGTGTATTTACAGGGGTTCCCCGTCCCCTCAATCAGCCCCAGCATTTT; d_call: TRBD1; j_call: TRBJ1-5; clone_size: .; cdr3_length: 19; v_call: TRBV30
cdr3_aa: CASSPYRGKPYGYTF; cdr3_nt: TGTGCCAGCAGTCCCTACAGGGGGAAACCGTATGGCTACACCTTC; d_call: TRBD1; j_call: TRBJ1-2; clone_size: .; cdr3_length: 15; v_call: TRBV28
cdr3_aa: CASSLAQQRGYTF; cdr3_nt: TGTGCCAGCAGCTTAGCTCAGCAAAGGGGCTACACCTTC; d_call: .; j_call: TRBJ1-2; clone_size: .; cdr3_length: 13; v_call: TRBV7-2
cdr3_aa: CSAPGTGVTEAFF; cdr3_nt: TGCAGCGCCCCCGGGACAGGGGTCACTGAAGCTTTCTTT; d_call: TRBD1; j_call: TRBJ1-1; clone_size: few; cdr3_length: 13; v_call: TRBV29-1
cdr3_aa: CASSLGTTRGQFF; cdr3_nt: TGTGCCAGCAGCCTAGGGACTACTCGTGGGCAGTTCTTC; d_call: TRBD2; j_call: TRBJ2-1; clone_size: .; cdr3_length: 13; v_call: TRBV5-5
cdr3_aa: CASSVGPGQGLYEQYF; cdr3_nt: TGTGCCAGCAGCGTGGGCCCGGGACAGGGGCTCTACGAGCAGTACTTC; d_call: TRBD1; j_call: TRBJ2-7; clone_size: .; cdr3_length: 16; v_call: TRBV2
cdr3_aa: CASSEAQGWETQYF; cdr3_nt: TGTGCCAGCAGTGAAGCGCAGGGGTGGGAGACCCAGTACTTC; d_call: .; j_call: TRBJ2-5; clone_size: .; cdr3_length: 14; v_call: TRBV6-1
cdr3_aa: CASSSAGTDTQYF; cdr3_nt: TGTGCCAGCAGCTCAGCAGGGACAGATACGCAGTATTTT; d_call: .; j_call: TRBJ2-3; clone_size: once; cdr3_length: 13; v_call: TRBV7-9
cdr3_aa: CASSDIQGGEKLFF; cdr3_nt: TGTGCCAGCAGTGATATACAGGGGGGTGAAAAACTGTTTTTT; d_call: TRBD1; j_call: TRBJ1-4; clone_size: .; cdr3_length: 14; v_call: TRBV2
cdr3_aa: CASSLLPQETQYF; cdr3_nt: TGTGCCAGCAGCCTCCTGCCCCAAGAGACCCAGTACTTC; d_call: .; j_call: TRBJ2-5; clone_size: .; cdr3_length: 13; v_call: TRBV14
cdr3_aa: CASAGQGPYEQYF; cdr3_nt: TGTGCCAGCGCGGGGCAGGGGCCCTACGAGCAGTACTTC; d_call: .; j_call: TRBJ2-7; clone_size: once; cdr3_length: 13; v_call: TRBV21-1
cdr3_aa: CAWSVVTSNYGYTF; cdr3_nt: TGTGCCTGGAGTGTGGTAACCTCTAACTATGGCTACACCTTC; d_call: .; j_call: TRBJ1-2; clone_size: .; cdr3_length: 14; v_call: TRBV30
cdr3_aa: CASSYSRGLGGYTF; cdr3_nt: TGTGCCAGCAGTTACTCGCGGGGGCTCGGTGGCTACACCTTC; d_call: .; j_call: TRBJ1-2; clone_size: few; cdr3_length: 14; v_call: TRBV6-5
cdr3_aa: CASSLRETGELFF; cdr3_nt: TGTGCCAGTAGTCTAAGGGAAACCGGGGAGCTGTTTTTT; d_call: .; j_call: TRBJ2-2; clone_size: .; cdr3_length: 13; v_call: TRBV19
cdr3_aa: CASSQDVGTGRVVHGYTF; cdr3_nt: TGTGCCAGCAGCCAAGATGTAGGTACGGGCAGGGTTGTGCATGGCTACACCTTC; d_call: .; j_call: TRBJ1-2; clone_size: once; cdr3_length: 18; v_call: TRBV4-2
cdr3_aa: CASSTPGQGQPQHF; cdr3_nt: TGTGCCAGTAGTACCCCGGGACAGGGACAGCCCCAGCATTTT; d_call: TRBD1; j_call: TRBJ1-5; clone_size: .; cdr3_length: 14; v_call: TRBV19
cdr3_aa: CASSRLGAGVRAGELFF; cdr3_nt: TGTGCCAGCAGCCGCCTGGGAGCGGGAGTACGGGCCGGGGAGCTGTTTTTT; d_call: TRBD2; j_call: TRBJ2-2; clone_size: few; cdr3_length: 17; v_call: TRBV11-2
cdr3_aa: CASSWAYEQYF; cdr3_nt: TGCGCCAGCAGTTGGGCCTACGAGCAGTACTTC; d_call: .; j_call: TRBJ2-7; clone_size: .; cdr3_length: 11; v_call: TRBV10-1
cdr3_aa: CASSSDDRVAFF; cdr3_nt: TGTGCCAGCAGTTCCGACGACAGGGTAGCTTTCTTT; d_call: TRBD1; j_call: TRBJ1-1; clone_size: .; cdr3_length: 12; v_call: TRBV5-6
cdr3_aa: CASSSGTSGGARETQYF; cdr3_nt: TGTGCCAGCAGCTCCGGGACTAGCGGGGGGGCGAGAGAGACCCAGTACTTC; d_call: TRBD2; j_call: TRBJ2-5; clone_size: .; cdr3_length: 17; v_call: TRBV7-9
cdr3_aa: CASSVGWVENTGELFF; cdr3_nt: TGTGCCAGCAGCGTAGGATGGGTGGAGAACACCGGGGAGCTGTTTTTT; d_call: .; j_call: TRBJ2-2; clone_size: few; cdr3_length: 16; v_call: TRBV9
cdr3_aa: CASSLLTIMGQEGTDTQYF; cdr3_nt: TGTGCCAGCAGCTTGTTGACGATAATGGGACAGGAGGGCACAGATACGCAGTATTTT; d_call: TRBD1; j_call: TRBJ2-3; clone_size: .; cdr3_length: 19; v_call: TRBV5-4
cdr3_aa: CAWSVQGYEQFF; cdr3_nt: TGTGCCTGGAGTGTGCAGGGCTATGAGCAGTTCTTC; d_call: .; j_call: TRBJ2-1; clone_size: .; cdr3_length: 12; v_call: TRBV30
cdr3_aa: CASSLATAYEQYF; cdr3_nt: TGCGCCAGCAGCTTGGCGACAGCCTACGAGCAGTACTTC; d_call: .; j_call: TRBJ2-7; clone_size: once; cdr3_length: 13; v_call: TRBV5-1
cdr3_aa: CAWSSQGAGGYTF; cdr3_nt: TGTGCCTGGAGTTCACAGGGGGCCGGGGGCTACACCTTC; d_call: TRBD1; j_call: TRBJ1-2; clone_size: .; cdr3_length: 13; v_call: TRBV30
cdr3_aa: CASSLLVNEQFF; cdr3_nt: TGTGCCAGCAGTTTGCTAGTCAATGAGCAGTTCTTC; d_call: .; j_call: TRBJ2-1; clone_size: .; cdr3_length: 12; v_call: TRBV28
cdr3_aa: CASSLSPGGYTF; cdr3_nt: TGTGCCAGCAGTTTATCCCCAGGGGGCTACACCTTC; d_call: .; j_call: TRBJ1-2; clone_size: .; cdr3_length: 12; v_call: TRBV28
cdr3_aa: CASGSPRLAGGYEQYF; cdr3_nt: TGTGCTAGTGGTTCCCCGCGACTAGCGGGAGGCTACGAGCAGTACTTC; d_call: TRBD2; j_call: TRBJ2-7; clone_size: few; cdr3_length: 16; v_call: TRBV12-5
cdr3_aa: CASSYRVYTEAFF; cdr3_nt: TGTGCCAGCAGCTACAGGGTTTACACTGAAGCTTTCTTT; d_call: .; j_call: TRBJ1-1; clone_size: few; cdr3_length: 13; v_call: TRBV6-5
cdr3_aa: CASRDRGRGSPTNNEQFF; cdr3_nt: TGTGCCAGCCGGGACAGGGGAAGGGGTAGCCCAACTAACAATGAGCAGTTCTTC; d_call: TRBD1; j_call: TRBJ2-1; clone_size: .; cdr3_length: 18; v_call: TRBV2
cdr3_aa: CASTTAFAGELFF; cdr3_nt: TGTGCCAGCACCACCGCCTTCGCCGGGGAGCTGTTTTTT; d_call: .; j_call: TRBJ2-2; clone_size: .; cdr3_length: 13; v_call: TRBV6-6
cdr3_aa: CASSLGGGSTDTQYF; cdr3_nt: TGCGCCAGCAGCTTGGGAGGGGGGAGCACAGATACGCAGTATTTT; d_call: .; j_call: TRBJ2-3; clone_size: .; cdr3_length: 15; v_call: TRBV5-1
cdr3_aa: CASSPQDSTEAFF; cdr3_nt: TGTGCCAGCTCACCTCAGGATAGCACTGAAGCTTTCTTT; d_call: .; j_call: TRBJ1-1; clone_size: .; cdr3_length: 13; v_call: TRBV18
cdr3_aa: CSVGLESTDTQYF; cdr3_nt: TGCAGCGTTGGACTAGAGAGCACAGATACGCAGTATTTT; d_call: .; j_call: TRBJ2-3; clone_size: .; cdr3_length: 13; v_call: TRBV29-1
cdr3_aa: CASSQEHSNTEAFF; cdr3_nt: TGTGCCAGCAGCCAAGAGCACAGCAACACTGAAGCTTTCTTT; d_call: .; j_call: TRBJ1-1; clone_size: .; cdr3_length: 14; v_call: TRBV14
cdr3_aa: CASSTRGMELFF; cdr3_nt: TGTGCCAGTAGTACCCGAGGTATGGAGCTGTTTTTT; d_call: .; j_call: TRBJ2-2; clone_size: .; cdr3_length: 12; v_call: TRBV19
cdr3_aa: CASRRTSGDYNEQFF; cdr3_nt: TGTGCCAGCAGGCGGACTAGCGGAGACTACAATGAGCAGTTCTTC; d_call: TRBD2; j_call: TRBJ2-1; clone_size: .; cdr3_length: 15; v_call: TRBV7-2
cdr3_aa: CASSIDGQENQPQHF; cdr3_nt: TGTGCCAGTAGTATAGATGGACAGGAAAATCAGCCCCAGCATTTT; d_call: TRBD1; j_call: TRBJ1-5; clone_size: .; cdr3_length: 15; v_call: TRBV19